Here is one T cell receptor beta chain with its context. The data originate from a study of blood T cell repertoires in COVID-19. Study at large: Sample material is recorded as cDNA or gDNA derived from T cells, B-cell-depleted T cells, or PBMCs.

V lost 0 bases and J lost 3; bases outside the gene matches: 3. Germline V gene lookup returns CDR1 LNHNV and CDR2 YYDKDF (reference sequence). There are 15 residues in the CDR3. In the study's own analysis: Nucleated cell number was recorded as an estimate derived from reference gene primer amplification. TCRdb's table, derived via immunoSEQ multiplex PCR, lists solely in-frame clones and lacks some. V and J calls and clone size are as listed in that table; D and trimming were resolved from the DNA. The sample comprises 150,000 to 200,000 clones, around 80% of which are singletons, and 3.5% to 4% rests with the top ten.

The sequencing input was PBMCs or T cells enriched from blood (not recorded which). The genes are TRBV15 and TRBJ2-5, with 8 positions matching TRBD2. The clonotype was recovered from a woman in her forties or fifties in a cohort exposed to, infected with or recovered from COVID-19 (not recorded which). CDR3 DNA: TGTGCCACCAGCAGAGAACGGCGGGGGGAAGAGACCCAGTACTTC. Encoded protein: CATSRERRGEETQYF.